In its sample, the clone carrying this TCR beta chain was seen a few times. What it binds is not known. This record comes from a study of blood T cells in healthy people across ages. Alongside a J-beta primer mix, a sample-barcoded 5' primer served in a second PCR lasting about 6 to 11 cycles. TCRdb re-called the 5' RACE reads with MiXCR, one entry per CDR3 protein. Among over a million distinct CDR3 sequences listed, more than 40% were seen once. Donor samples were obtained from healthy Caucasian individuals from Russia, aged 6 to 90. Per-sample yields of isolated PBMCs were at least 6 million. Study-wide findings and caveats: Those diversity estimates obtained from one million T cells were thought to be underestimates. Long-lived donors had more naive CD4+ cells and higher diversity than aged donors.

Input material: blood. This receptor was identified in an older woman in good health.

The CDR3 nucleotides are TGTGCCATGAAGGGGCCCTACAATGAGCAGTTCTTC. Its translation is CAMKGPYNEQFF. The chain combines TRBV6-1 with TRBJ2-1, with D perhaps TRBD1 (5 bases). The CDR3 length is 12 residues. Germline V gene lookup returns CDR1 MNHNS and CDR2 SASEGT. The V gene lost 10 bases and the J gene lost 2 bases, with 9 bases spanning the gap.